This section outlines one TCR beta chain sequence together with its context. Assay used: immunoSEQ multiplex PCR; TCRdb lists only in-frame clones, some missing. The sample holds 90,000 to 100,000 clones, 80% to 90% seen once. This sample is drawn from a study of OX40 agonist ivuxolimab in advanced cancers. This CDR3 has 15 residues. The V end was cut by 1 base, the J end by 2 bases, with 8 bases between. Germline CDR1 and CDR2: SGHNT and YENEEA. The chain employs TRBV11-3 and TRBJ2-2, with unresolved D. The sample was CD4+ or CD8+ T cells sorted from blood, taken in a trial of the OX40 agonist ivuxolimab. This receptor was identified in an adult with an advanced solid tumor such as melanoma, head and neck, liver or kidney cancer. CDR3 bases: TGTGCCAGCAGCTTAGGCTTGACTAACACCGGGGAGCTGTTTTTT. It translates to CASSLGLTNTGELFF. The full variable domain, completed using reference TRBV11-3 and TRBJ2-2, is EAGVVQSPRYKIIEKKQPVAFWCNPISGHNTLYWYLQNLGQGPELLIRYENEEAVDDSQLPKDRFSAERLKGVDSTLKIQPAELGDSAVYLCASSLGLTNTGELFFGEGSRLTVL.